This is a list of T cell receptor beta chains from one sample in a study of blood T cell repertoires in COVID-19. Sequenced by immunoSEQ multiplex PCR; TCRdb stores in-frame clones only, minus some. The repertoire consists of some 160,000 clones, with 65% to 80% occurring once and the leading ten covering about 3.9%. Material: peripheral blood. These receptors originate from a man in his 60s with acute or convalescent COVID-19. The CDR3 runs from the conserved cysteine through the conserved F or W. The order of the fields is J gene, V gene, CDR3 length, clone size, D gene, CDR3 protein, CDR3 DNA. A D gene is named only where the DNA matches it firmly. A clone size is listed for some rows: how often the clone was seen (once, few, many), or a class if it is expanded.

TRBJ2-1,TRBV20-1,13,-,-,CSASPSRYNEQFF,TGCAGTGCTAGTCCTTCTAGGTACAATGAGCAGTTCTTC
TRBJ2-2,TRBV5-1,15,-,-,CASSGVSGNTGELFF,TGCGCCAGCAGCGGGGTTAGCGGGAACACCGGGGAGCTGTTTTTT
TRBJ2-3,TRBV4-1,14,few,-,CASSQGRDGDTQYF,TGCGCCAGCAGCCAGGGCCGAGATGGGGATACGCAGTATTTT
TRBJ1-4,TRBV6-5,12,-,-,CASRPPGDKLFF,TGTGCCAGCAGACCGCCTGGAGACAAACTGTTTTTT
TRBJ2-1,TRBV21-1,19,-,-,CASSIKGTSGRADYNEQFF,TGTGCCAGCAGCATAAAGGGGACTAGCGGGAGGGCTGACTACAATGAGCAGTTCTTC
TRBJ1-3,TRBV19,14,medium-sized,-,CASARGGSGNTIYF,TGTGCCAGTGCACGAGGGGGCTCTGGAAACACCATATATTTT
TRBJ2-1,TRBV5-1,14,-,TRBD2,CASSLEREASEQFF,TGCGCCAGCAGCTTGGAGCGGGAGGCAAGTGAGCAGTTCTTC
TRBJ2-7,TRBV5-1,13,-,TRBD1,CASSTGQGYEQYF,TGCGCCAGCAGCACCGGACAGGGGTACGAGCAGTACTTC
TRBJ1-5,TRBV7-2,15,many,TRBD1,CATKGTGGAWQPQHF,TGTGCCACCAAAGGGACAGGGGGCGCTTGGCAGCCCCAGCATTTT
TRBJ2-7,TRBV29-1,13,-,TRBD2,CSVATSGRFEQYF,TGCAGCGTTGCGACTAGCGGGAGATTCGAGCAGTACTTC
TRBJ2-1,TRBV4-2,15,once,-,CASSQDASAYNEQFF,TGTGCCAGCAGCCAAGACGCTAGCGCCTACAATGAGCAGTTCTTC
TRBJ2-1,TRBV3-1/TRBV3-2,16,-,TRBD2,CASSHPMGGLYNEQFF,TGTGCCAGCAGCCACCCTATGGGGGGGTTGTACAATGAGCAGTTCTTC
TRBJ2-1,TRBV15,17,-,-,CATSRDVYSGSYNEQFF,TGTGCCACCAGCAGAGATGTTTATAGCGGTTCCTACAATGAGCAGTTCTTC
TRBJ2-2,TRBV10-1,16,-,-,CASSDRSGTNTGELFF,TGCGCCAGCAGCGATCGCAGCGGAACGAACACCGGGGAGCTGTTTTTT
TRBJ1-2,TRBV23-1,15,-,-,CASSHTTGRDYGYTF,TGCGCCAGCAGTCATACAACAGGGAGGGACTATGGCTACACCTTC
TRBJ2-7,TRBV30,13,few,-,CAWSGRGDGEQYF,TGTGCCTGGAGTGGCAGGGGAGATGGCGAGCAGTACTTC
TRBJ2-1,TRBV5-1,17,-,TRBD2,CASSLGGASGMWNEQFF,TGCGCCAGCAGCTTGGGAGGGGCTAGCGGAATGTGGAATGAGCAGTTCTTC
TRBJ1-2,TRBV7-9,13,-,-,CASSSPGNYGYTF,TGTGCCAGCAGCTCCCCAGGGAACTATGGCTACACCTTC
TRBJ2-7,TRBV7-8,11,-,-,CASSLEREQYF,TGTGCCAGCAGCTTAGAGAGGGAGCAGTACTTC
TRBJ2-3,TRBV27,16,-,TRBD2,CASSSLISGSTDTQYF,TGTGCCAGCAGTTCCCTTATTAGCGGGAGTACAGATACGCAGTATTTT
TRBJ1-1,TRBV3-1/TRBV3-2,15,few,-,CASSQPRGMNTEAFF,TGTGCCAGCAGCCAACCCCGAGGGATGAACACTGAAGCTTTCTTT
TRBJ2-1,TRBV19,20,-,TRBD2,CASSIDASTSGRADYNEQFF,TGTGCCAGTAGTATAGACGCCTCAACTAGCGGGAGGGCCGACTACAATGAGCAGTTCTTC
TRBJ1-1,TRBV20-1,11,-,-,CSPRGIREAFF,TGCAGTCCCCGCGGGATCCGTGAAGCTTTCTTT
TRBJ2-1,TRBV5-1,15,few,TRBD2,CASSRTSGTYNEQFF,TGCGCCAGCAGCAGGACTAGCGGGACCTACAATGAGCAGTTCTTC
TRBJ2-3,TRBV5-1,17,-,TRBD2,CASSLGSLAGGTDTQYF,TGCGCCAGCAGCTTGGGGTCACTAGCGGGAGGCACAGATACGCAGTATTTT
TRBJ1-1,TRBV5-8,14,-,TRBD1,CASSRDRAPTEAFF,TGTGCCAGCAGCCGGGACAGGGCGCCGACTGAAGCTTTCTTT
TRBJ2-2,TRBV10-3,17,-,TRBD2,CAIRTSGRAGYTGELFF,TGTGCCATCAGGACTAGCGGGAGGGCCGGGTACACCGGGGAGCTGTTTTTT
TRBJ2-1,TRBV6-5,12,-,-,CAEGRSYNEQFF,TGTGCCGAGGGGAGGTCCTACAATGAGCAGTTCTTC
TRBJ1-2,TRBV30,13,-,-,CAWSVQGYYGYTF,TGTGCCTGGAGTGTCCAGGGTTACTATGGCTACACCTTC
TRBJ2-5,TRBV3-1/TRBV3-2,13,-,-,CASSPGTSKTQYF,TGTGCCAGCAGCCCCGGGACTTCCAAGACCCAGTACTTC
TRBJ2-5,TRBV19,14,-,TRBD1,CASSIQGARETQYF,TGTGCCAGTAGTATCCAGGGGGCTCGGGAGACCCAGTACTTC
TRBJ2-5,TRBV12-3/TRBV12-4,11,-,-,CASSLRETQYF,TGTGCCAGCAGTTTGAGAGAGACCCAGTACTTC
TRBJ2-1,TRBV7-3,16,-,TRBD2,CASSPHPGGASNEQFF,TGTGCCAGCAGCCCCCACCCGGGGGGGGCGAGCAATGAGCAGTTCTTC
TRBJ2-5,TRBV18,15,-,-,CASSQKGQKTETQYF,TGTGCCAGCTCACAGAAGGGACAAAAAACAGAGACCCAGTACTTC
TRBJ2-7,TRBV6-5,12,-,TRBD1,CASSGQVYEQYF,TGTGCCAGCAGCGGACAGGTCTACGAGCAGTACTTC
TRBJ2-2,TRBV5-1,16,-,TRBD2,CASSLGGGRATGELFF,TGCGCCAGCAGCTTGGGAGGCGGGAGAGCAACCGGGGAGCTGTTTTTT
TRBJ1-1,TRBV5-1,14,few,-,CASSLQGMNTEAFF,TGCGCCAGCAGTTTACAGGGAATGAACACTGAAGCTTTCTTT
TRBJ2-3,TRBV5-1,15,-,-,CASGVSAHTADTQYF,TGCGCCAGCGGAGTATCTGCGCATACTGCAGATACGCAGTATTTT
TRBJ1-2,TRBV2,14,-,-,CATIRSGMGYGYTF,TGTGCCACCATTCGGTCGGGGATGGGCTATGGCTACACCTTC
TRBJ1-5,TRBV19,18,-,-,CASSTRQVESSPNQPQHF,TGTGCCAGTAGTACAAGACAGGTTGAATCCTCCCCTAATCAGCCCCAGCATTTT
TRBJ1-4,TRBV5-5,14,once,-,CASSFNQRNEKLFF,TGTGCCAGCAGCTTTAATCAGAGGAATGAAAAACTGTTTTTT
TRBJ2-7,TRBV28,17,-,-,CASSFGQVLGGSYEQYF,TGTGCCAGCAGTTTTGGACAGGTCCTCGGGGGCTCCTACGAGCAGTACTTC
TRBJ2-1,TRBV3-1/TRBV3-2,14,-,-,CASSQDDREVGQFF,TGTGCCAGCAGCCAAGACGACAGGGAGGTAGGGCAGTTCTTC
TRBJ2-5,TRBV5-4,13,once,-,CASSYRDQETQYF,TGTGCCAGCAGCTACAGGGACCAAGAGACCCAGTACTTC
TRBJ2-1,TRBV19,13,-,-,CASTRGSYNEQFF,TGTGCCAGTACCAGGGGCTCCTACAATGAGCAGTTCTTC
TRBJ2-7,TRBV7-2,16,once,TRBD2,CASSPKTSGGSYEQYF,TGTGCCAGCAGCCCCAAGACTAGCGGGGGAAGCTACGAGCAGTACTTC
TRBJ2-1,TRBV29-1,16,-,TRBD2,CSVMTAPGLAYNEQFF,TGCAGCGTTATGACAGCTCCGGGACTAGCATACAATGAGCAGTTCTTC
TRBJ2-3,TRBV28,18,once,TRBD2,CASSFEKLAGGSTDTQYF,TGTGCCAGCAGTTTTGAAAAACTAGCGGGAGGATCCACAGATACGCAGTATTTT
TRBJ1-6,TRBV3-1/TRBV3-2,13,-,-,CASSPPYDSPLHF,TGTGCCAGCAGCCCCCCCTATGATTCACCCCTCCACTTT
TRBJ1-2,TRBV5-1,17,-,-,CASSLVPGLITNYGYTF,TGCGCCAGCAGCTTGGTCCCAGGCTTAATTACTAACTATGGCTACACCTTC
TRBJ2-3,TRBV27,15,-,TRBD2,CAVCRLAGRLDTQYF,TGTGCCGTCTGCCGACTAGCGGGACGTCTGGATACGCAGTATTTT